This entry is about one T cell receptor beta chain. Its cognate antigen is unknown. This entry comes from a study of cytomegalovirus exposure and HLA in healthy donors. Study results and limitations: DRB1 had the most TCR associations and HLA-C the fewest, a later analysis found, with rates varying by HLA locus.

Between the trimmed V and J ends, which lost 1 base and 4 bases, there was a span of 14 bases. The germline V gene has CDR1 MGHRA and CDR2 YSYEKL. The CDR3 contains 16 residues. In the PCR, 60 Vbeta and 13 Jbeta primers were used. Libraries were prepared by immunoSEQ multiplex PCR; TCRdb keeps only in-frame clonotypes and omits some of them. The data contain 250,000 to 350,000 clones, approximately 90% of them singletons. Sequencing was carried out using PBMCs. The J gene is TRBJ2-4, the V gene TRBV4-1; D perhaps matches TRBD2 (7 bases). This receptor was identified in a man between 40 and 49 years old in good health and CMV-seropositive. CDR3 region: CASSQVTRGAKNIQYF. The CDR3, as DNA: TGCGCCAGCAGCCAAGTGACTCGGGGGGCTAAAAACATTCAGTACTTC.